Following are 22 T cell receptor beta chains from one sample sequenced in a study of OX40 agonist ivuxolimab in advanced cancers. The method was immunoSEQ multiplex PCR; TCRdb's version includes in-frame clones alone and lacks a portion of them. The table shows about 68,000 clones, with approximately 81% occurring only once. Sequences were derived from CD4+ or CD8+ T cells sorted from blood, sampled in a trial of the OX40 agonist ivuxolimab. The source of these receptors is an adult with an advanced solid tumor such as melanoma, head and neck, liver or kidney cancer.

This clone was found a few times. The chain couples TRBV15 to TRBJ1-5; no clear D. V lost 0 bases to trimming and J lost 7 bases, with 4 bases between them. The CDR3 runs to 12 residues. Germline V gene lookup returns CDR1 LNHNV and CDR2 YYDKDF (reference sequence). This CDR3 reads CATSRDRQPQHF. In nucleotides, the CDR3 is TGTGCCACCAGCAGAGATCGGCAGCCCCAGCATTTT. The whole variable domain, filled in from reference TRBV15 and TRBJ1-5, reads DAMVIQNPRYQVTQFGKPVTLSCSQTLNHNVMYWYQQKSSQAPKLLFHYYDKDFNNEADTPDNFQSRRPNTSFCFLDIRSPGLGDTAMYLCATSRDRQPQHFGDGTRLSIL.

The J gene is TRBJ1-1, the V gene TRBV7-2; D is perhaps TRBD1 (6 bases). The V end was cut by 5 bases, the J end by 0 bases, with 10 bases between. The CDR3 has 14 residues. The germline V gene encodes CDR1 SGHTA and CDR2 FQGNSA. The CDR3 sequence is CASSTRGMNTEAFF. CDR3 bases: TGTGCCAGCAGCACCAGGGGAATGAACACTGAAGCTTTCTTT.

V usage is TRBV12-1 and J usage is TRBJ2-3. TRBV12-1 is flagged as a pseudogene. There are 15 residues in the CDR3. This CDR3 is CASSFTGDSTDTQYF. The CDR3 DNA reads as TGTGCCAGCAGCTTTACTGGCGATAGCACAGATACGCAGTATTTT.

The chain combines TRBV6-1 with TRBJ1-5, with 7 bases identical to TRBD1. The CDR3 spans 13 residues. Germline V gene sequence: CDR1 MNHNS, CDR2 SASEGT. V dropped 6 bases and J dropped 5; count of bases not matched to a gene: 4. The CDR3 sequence is CASRGDSDQPQHF. The CDR3 DNA is TGTGCCAGCAGAGGGGACAGTGATCAGCCCCAGCATTTT.

The gene calls are TRBV19 and TRBJ1-2, with D unclear. This CDR3 is 14 amino acids long. Germline CDR1 reads LNHDA; CDR2 reads SQIVND (reference sequence). The germline V and J ends were trimmed by 6 bases and 1 base, with 12 bases remaining between them. CDR3 loop: CASRRRAINYGYTF. In DNA form, the CDR3 reads TGTGCCAGTAGGCGACGGGCGATTAACTATGGCTACACCTTC.

The CDR3 nucleotides are TGCGCCAGCAGCTTGGGACAGGGTAATGGCTACACCTTC. It yields the protein CASSLGQGNGYTF. The chain is built from TRBV5-1 and TRBJ1-2; TRBD1 agrees at 7 bases. From germline, CDR1 is SGHRS and CDR2 YFSETQ. The CDR3 loop spans 13 amino acids. J lost 6 bases, V lost 0 bases, and 2 bases had no gene match.

V gene TRBV5-5 combines with J gene TRBJ2-3; no reliable D call. The CDR3 loop spans 11 amino acids. V dropped 0 bases and J dropped 4 bases, with 0 bases sitting between them. Germline V gene data show CDR1 as SGHKS and CDR2 as YYEKEE (reference sequence). In DNA form, the CDR3 reads TGTGCCAGCAGCTTGGCAGATACGCAGTATTTT. Translating gives CASSLADTQYF.

The V and J genes are TRBV6-1 and TRBJ1-6; the D is unclear. The CDR3 consists of 17 residues. Germline lookup yields CDR1 MNHNS and CDR2 SASEGT. The germline V and J ends were trimmed by 2 bases and 0 bases, with 11 bases remaining between them. CDR3 in DNA: TGTGCCAGCAGTGAAACAGTGATACACTCCTATAATTCACCCCTCCACTTT. This sequence encodes CASSETVIHSYNSPLHF.

With regard to this clone: One end of the junction fails to match germline, which may point to a read error. The chain combines TRBV13 with TRBJ2-3; the D gene is possibly TRBD2 (6 bases). This CDR3 is built from 15 residues. Germline V gene lookup returns CDR1 PRHDT and CDR2 FYEKMQ (reference sequence). CDR3 DNA: TGTGCCAGCACCTTAGGGGCGGGGAGCACAGATACGCAGTATTTT. This sequence encodes CASTLGAGSTDTQYF. Filled out from reference TRBV13 and TRBJ2-3, the complete variable domain reads AAGVIQSPRHLIKEKRETATLKCYPIPRHDTVYWYQQGPGQDPQFLISFYEKMQSDKGSIPDRFSAQQFSDYHSELNMSSLELGDSALYFCASTLGAGSTDTQYFGPGTRLTVL.

The CDR3 region is CASSLGPYNEQFF. CDR3 sequence (DNA): TGTGCCAGCAGCTTAGGTCCTTACAATGAGCAGTTCTTC. The rearrangement links TRBV7-3 to TRBJ2-1; D not certain. V was pared by 2 bases and J by 4 bases, with 6 bases between. Germline-derived CDR1 and CDR2 are SGHTA and FQGTGA. CDR3 size: 13 residues.

The chain couples TRBV10-3 to TRBJ2-5, with TRBD2 identical over 9 bases. V shed 11 bases, J shed 4 bases, and the junction held 17 bases outside the gene matches. The CDR3 covers 16 residues. The germline gives CDR1 ENHRY, CDR2 SYGVKD. CDR3 sequence (DNA): TGTGCCCTACTAGAGCGGGGGGCCTGCTCAGGAGAGACCCAGTACTTC. Protein sequence: CALLERGACSGETQYF.

The gene calls are TRBV7-2 and TRBJ2-3, with D possibly being TRBD1 (5 bases). Germline CDR1 SGHTA, CDR2 FQGNSA. The length of the CDR3 is 16 residues. V lost 7 bases to trimming and J lost 3 bases, with 20 bases between them. The CDR3 region is CASTLNVARVTDTQYF. CDR3 nucleotide sequence: TGTGCCAGCACCCTTAACGTGGCCAGGGTGACAGATACGCAGTATTTT.

Here the CDR3 DNA reads TGTGCCAGCAGCTTATTAGGCGGGGGGGCATCAGATACGCAGTATTTT. This sequence encodes CASSLLGGGASDTQYF. The rearrangement joins TRBV11-2 to TRBJ2-3, with 9 nucleotides matching TRBD2. This CDR3 has 16 residues. Germline V gene sequence: CDR1 SGHAT, CDR2 FQNNGV. The V and J ends lost 2 bases and 4 bases, in that order; junction bases with no gene match: 7.

This clone was recorded only once. V gene TRBV14 combines with J gene TRBJ1-2; 8 bases map to TRBD1. CDR3 size: 13 residues. Per germline, CDR1 SGHDN and CDR2 FVKESK. The V segment lost 4 bases and the J segment 4 bases; nucleotides outside the gene matches: 2. CDR3 sequence reads: CASSPDRVYGYTF. CDR3 sequence (DNA): TGTGCCAGCAGCCCGGACAGGGTCTATGGCTACACCTTC. Based on the CDR3 plus reference TRBV14 and TRBJ1-2, the full variable domain is EAGVTQFPSHSVIEKGQTVTLRCDPISGHDNLYWYRRVMGKEIKFLLHFVKESKQDESGMPNNRFLAERTGGTYSTLKVQPAELEDSGVYFCASSPDRVYGYTFGSGTRLTVV.

This clone was counted only a few times. The CDR3 DNA sequence: TGTGCCAGTAGGTACCGGGACAGGCGTAGAGCCGGGGAGCTGTTTTTT. Translated: CASRYRDRRRAGELFF. V gene TRBV19 combines with J gene TRBJ2-2; TRBD1 aligns across 8 bases. V lost 6 bases and J lost 6; bases outside the gene matches: 12. Germline-derived CDR1 and CDR2 are LNHDA and SQIVND (reference sequence). This CDR3 contains 16 residues.

The V gene is TRBV7-8, the J gene TRBJ1-4, with TRBD1 as a possible D gene (5 bases). Trimming stripped 5 bases from V and 8 bases from J, with 15 bases between. The CDR3 totals 14 residues. CDR1 and CDR2 from the germline V gene are SGHVS and FQNEAQ. As DNA, the CDR3 is TGTGCCAGCAGCCCGGCCTGGGGCCGAGAAAAACTGTTTTTT. Amino acids: CASSPAWGREKLFF.

The V gene is TRBV12-5, the J gene TRBJ2-7; TRBD2 agrees at 8 bases. The CDR3 length is 14 residues. The junction had 4 bases not matched to a gene; V was cut back by 6 bases and J by 0 bases. Germline V gene lookup returns CDR1 LGHNT and CDR2 FRNRAP. CDR3 DNA: TGTGCTAGTGGAGCGGGGGATATCTCCTACGAGCAGTACTTC. This sequence encodes CASGAGDISYEQYF.

CDR3 in amino acids: CASSETAIMNTEAFF. The CDR3 DNA reads TGTGCCAGCTCGGAGACAGCGATTATGAACACTGAAGCTTTCTTT. This rearrangement joins TRBV18 to TRBJ1-1; D possibly corresponds to TRBD1 (5 bases). V lost 6 bases and J 0 bases, leaving 14 bases between the germline ends. CDR1 is KGHSH and CDR2 is LQKENI in the germline V gene. This CDR3 is built from 15 residues.

The rearrangement joins TRBV5-1 to TRBJ2-2, with 9 nucleotides matching TRBD1. Germline trimming cut 4 bases from V and 1 base from J; bases unmatched to any gene: 5. Germline loops: CDR1 SGHRS, CDR2 YFSETQ. The CDR3 loop spans 16 amino acids. CDR3 amino acids: CASSLDRGRNTGELFF. Written as DNA, the CDR3 is TGCGCCAGCAGCCTGGACAGGGGACGGAACACCGGGGAGCTGTTTTTT.

Only one count was recorded for this clone. J is TRBJ1-2 and V is TRBV6-1, with no clear D. Germline V gene lookup returns CDR1 MNHNS and CDR2 SASEGT. The CDR3 has 13 amino acids. V dropped 2 bases and J dropped 6 bases, with 10 bases sitting between them. The CDR3 loop is CASSERVMNGYTF. As DNA, the CDR3 is TGTGCCAGCAGTGAACGGGTCATGAATGGCTACACCTTC.

The gene calls are TRBV7-2 and TRBJ1-6; 9 bases are shared with TRBD1. With V trimmed by 4 bases and J by 13 bases, 11 bases remained unmatched. The germline V gene encodes CDR1 SGHTA and CDR2 FQGNSA. There are 15 residues in the CDR3. The CDR3, as DNA: TGTGCCAGCAGCTCTCCCGGGACAGGGATGCTCCCCCTCCACTTT. This codes for CASSSPGTGMLPLHF.

The rearrangement links TRBV4-3 to TRBJ2-6; no clear D. Trimming stripped 2 bases from V and 0 bases from J, with 5 bases between. The CDR3 spans 15 residues. CDR1 and CDR2 from the germline V gene are LGHNA and YSLEER. This CDR3 is CASSQSGSGANVLTF. The CDR3 nucleotides are TGCGCCAGCAGCCAATCAGGCTCTGGGGCCAACGTCCTGACTTTC.